The following is a T cell receptor (beta chain) sequence with its context. This clone came up a few times. No cognate antigen has been identified for it. Base qualities are missing; no much larger clone stands one base away. All of the isolated RNA was reverse transcribed with the High Capacity cDNA Reverse Transcription Kit, so expressed TCRB transcripts were sequenced. Deep immunoSEQ sequencing was applied to naive, central memory and regulatory T cell samples, giving an average of roughly 3.5 million total reads per sample. Sorted cells were lysed in RLT buffer and RNA was extracted with DNase-treated RNeasy Micro or Mini kits, depending on cell number. Each cell subset was processed on its own to prevent cross-contamination, while patient and healthy donor samples were processed together. The immunoSEQ multiplex PCR was used to amplify TCRB sequences from cDNA, generating 87-bp fragments that spanned the CDR3 region. Amplicons were sequenced on the Illumina HiSeq platform. The authors' analysis ran thus. PCR bias was computationally corrected using synthetic template baselines, reads within Hamming distance 2 were collapsed, and singletons that could not be merged were discarded. Reads were aligned against IMGT so that V, D and J genes, CDR3 length and insertions or deletions at six rearrangement sites could be assigned. Clonotype counts were normalized to sorted cell number within each subset before computing true diversity and Gini coefficients with the tcR R package. Repertoire sharing was quantified using the overlap coefficient calculated on TCRB nucleotide sequences. Out-of-frame TCRB sequences from naive cells were analyzed as a proxy for the pre-selection repertoire. TCRdb's version of the immuneACCESS table is confined to in-frame rearrangements and falls short of the full clone set. An unresolved V gene accounts for under half of the shortfall where checked; the remainder is of unknown origin. The V and J calls and clone size are taken from that table; D and trimming were inferred from the DNA. For this sample the table gives 860,000 or so clones, of which 15% to 20% were detected only once. 0.02% to 0.025% of the sample rests with the top ten.

Each donor gave one peripheral blood draw, about 110 mL on average, collected into heparinised tubes. Using a panel that included CD45RO, CCR7, CD25, CD127, CD95 and CD27, naive, central memory, regulatory and stem cell-like memory CD4+ T cells were sorted on a BD FACSAria II. A purity above 95% was achieved for all sorted populations. Right away, PBMCs were isolated by Lymphoprep density gradient centrifugation and were stained directly, with no culture step. So that batch effects would be minimized, each experiment stained and sorted samples in pairs, pairing one healthy donor with one patient. This entry belongs to a study of beta chain features in type 1 diabetes (dated by TCRdb to 2016 to 2019). For the study in its entirety: No differences in mean age, gender distribution, total cell number or subset yield were found between patients and healthy donors. A total of roughly 98,000,000 sorted cells were examined across all samples, and a strong correlation was observed between cell number per subset and RNA yield. In the study, TCRB repertoires of sorted circulating CD4+ T cell subsets from recently diagnosed type 1 diabetes patients were compared with those of matched healthy donors. Whereas all 28 donors provided naive and central memory subsets, regulatory and stem cell-like memory subsets were isolated from just 8 patients and roughly eight healthy donors. Paper-wide results and their limitations: Because the HLA sub-analyses included only small numbers of individuals, any influence of HLA type on TCRB rearrangement was left unresolved. Shorter templates might have been favored by PCR, but patient and control samples were amplified and corrected together, so both groups would have been affected equally by any skew. Type 1 diabetes patients showed a moderate but significant shortening of TCRB CDR3 length in all four CD4+ subsets. Sequencing cDNA rather than genomic DNA could over-represent highly expressing activated cells, although activation and CD3 levels did not differ between groups. At VDJ recombination sites, type 1 diabetes patients had fewer insertions and more deleted nucleotides, which implies abnormalities in thymic rearrangement. The naive, central memory and regulatory TCRB repertoires appeared to resemble one another more closely among patients than among healthy donors.

After removal of 1 base from V and 7 bases from J, the junction retains 10 bases not matched to a gene. From the germline V gene, CDR1 is SGHRS and CDR2 is YFSETQ. CDR3 length: 17 amino acids, cysteine to phenylalanine. The sequence is cut down to CDR3 DNA, 51 bases in frame from base 1. The rearranged chain carries TRBV5-1 and TRBJ2-1, and TRBD2 aligns with 11 junction nucleotides. This receptor was obtained from a woman aged 18-29 years in good health. Sequencing was done on a sample of naive CD4+ T cells from blood. What the cell subset or site label conveys for this sample: true naive CD4+ T cells. The CDR3 amino acid sequence is: CASSLTSGSVRKNEQFF. The sequence in DNA is TGCGCCAGCAGCTTGACTAGCGGGAGCGTACGTAAGAATGAGCAGTTCTTC.